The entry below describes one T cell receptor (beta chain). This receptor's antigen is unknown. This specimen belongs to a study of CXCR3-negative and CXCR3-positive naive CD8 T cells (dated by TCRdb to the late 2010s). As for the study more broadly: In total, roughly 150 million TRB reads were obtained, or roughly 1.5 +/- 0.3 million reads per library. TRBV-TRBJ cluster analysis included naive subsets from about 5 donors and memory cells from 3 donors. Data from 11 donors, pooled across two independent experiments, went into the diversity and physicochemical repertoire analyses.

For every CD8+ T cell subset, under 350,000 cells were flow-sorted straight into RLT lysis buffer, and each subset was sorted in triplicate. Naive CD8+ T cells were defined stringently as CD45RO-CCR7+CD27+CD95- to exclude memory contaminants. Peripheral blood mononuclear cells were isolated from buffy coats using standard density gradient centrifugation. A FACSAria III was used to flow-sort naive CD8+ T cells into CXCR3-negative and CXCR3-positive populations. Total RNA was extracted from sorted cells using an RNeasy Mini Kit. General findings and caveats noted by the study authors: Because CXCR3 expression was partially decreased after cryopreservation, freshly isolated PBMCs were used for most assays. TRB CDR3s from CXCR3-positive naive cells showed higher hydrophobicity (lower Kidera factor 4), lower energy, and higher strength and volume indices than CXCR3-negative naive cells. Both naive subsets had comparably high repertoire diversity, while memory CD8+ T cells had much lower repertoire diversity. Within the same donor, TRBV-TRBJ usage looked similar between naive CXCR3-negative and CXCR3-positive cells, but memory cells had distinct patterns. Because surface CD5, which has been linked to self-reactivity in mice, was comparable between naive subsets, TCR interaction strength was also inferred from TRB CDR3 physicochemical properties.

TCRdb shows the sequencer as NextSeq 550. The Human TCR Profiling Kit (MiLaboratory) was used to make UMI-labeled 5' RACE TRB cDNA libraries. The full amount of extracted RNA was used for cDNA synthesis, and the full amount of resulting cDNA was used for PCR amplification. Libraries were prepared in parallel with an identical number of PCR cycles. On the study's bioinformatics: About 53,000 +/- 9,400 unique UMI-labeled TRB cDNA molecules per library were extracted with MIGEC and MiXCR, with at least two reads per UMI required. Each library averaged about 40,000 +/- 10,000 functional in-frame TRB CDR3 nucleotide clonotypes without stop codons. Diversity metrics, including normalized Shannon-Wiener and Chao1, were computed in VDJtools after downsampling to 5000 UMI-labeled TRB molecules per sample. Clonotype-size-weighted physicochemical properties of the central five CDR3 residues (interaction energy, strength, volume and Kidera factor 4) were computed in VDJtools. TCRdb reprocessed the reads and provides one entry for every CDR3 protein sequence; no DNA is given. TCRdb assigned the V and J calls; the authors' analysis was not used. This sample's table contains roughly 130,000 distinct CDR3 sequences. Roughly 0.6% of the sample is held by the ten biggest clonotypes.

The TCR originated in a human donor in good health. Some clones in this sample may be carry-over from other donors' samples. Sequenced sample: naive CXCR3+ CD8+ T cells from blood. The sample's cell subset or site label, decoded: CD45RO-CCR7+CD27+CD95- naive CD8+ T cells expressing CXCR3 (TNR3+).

CDR3 protein: CSVDGGTAYEQYF. This receptor chain uses TRBV29-1 and TRBJ2-7; TCRdb designates TRBD2, a call that cannot be tested without DNA. The cysteine opens and the phenylalanine closes a CDR3 of 13 amino acids. No DNA appears here. CDR1 SQVTM and CDR2 ANQGSEA were looked up in the germline V gene.